The following is a TCR beta chain sequence with its context. Its target is unknown. Primers: 60 Vbeta forward and 13 Jbeta reverse. Generated by immunoSEQ multiplex PCR, the TCRdb table keeps only in-frame clones and is missing some. The sample has some 200,000 clones; 55% to 75% are singletons. The data were obtained in a study of cytomegalovirus exposure and HLA in healthy donors. Study-wide points: Several V segments, TRBV6-2 and TRBV6-3 among them, could not be told apart and were dropped. Researchers counted approximately 160 TCR beta chains as cytomegalovirus-associated.

Trimming removed 0 bases from V and 9 bases from J; junction bases left unmatched: 8. CDR1 MGHRA and CDR2 YSYEKL come from the germline V gene. This CDR3 has 15 residues. Sequences were obtained from PBMCs. This chain connects TRBV4-1 to TRBJ2-5; 9 bases are shared with TRBD2. The sequence was obtained from a man in his forties in good health and CMV-seropositive. The CDR3 here is CASSQDQGSGGAQYF. The DNA of the CDR3 is TGCGCCAGCAGCCAAGACCAAGGTAGCGGGGGAGCCCAGTACTTC.